Listed below are T cell receptor beta chains from one sample, sequenced in a study of T cell repertoires in cytomegalovirus infection. Each CDR3 protein gets one entry after TCRdb re-called the reads with MiXCR. The sample includes about 700,000 distinct CDR3 sequences, around 31% of them seen just once. Their antigen targets remain unknown. The material sequenced was cultured PBMCs, taken from culture after CMV antigen stimulation. These receptors were obtained from a human donor in good health (CMV status not recorded). Some clones in this sample may be carry-over from other donors' samples. CDR3s include the opening cysteine and the closing phenylalanine or tryptophan. Each record gives: J gene, V gene, clone size, D gene, CDR3 protein, CDR3 DNA. D genes are given only for firm matches. Part of the rows lack a size; the others show once, few, many or a class for expanded clones.

j_call: TRBJ1-2
v_call: TRBV20-1
clone_size: -
d_call: -
cdr3_aa: CSAPRSNYGYTF
cdr3_nt: TGCAGTGCGCCGCGGAGTAACTATGGCTACACCTTC

j_call: TRBJ2-5
v_call: TRBV28
clone_size: few
d_call: -
cdr3_aa: CASSLRDRKETQYF
cdr3_nt: TGTGCCAGCAGTTTGCGGGACAGAAAAGAGACCCAGTACTTC

j_call: TRBJ1-3
v_call: TRBV7-9
clone_size: few
d_call: -
cdr3_aa: CASSLVSRDSGNTIYF
cdr3_nt: TGTGCCAGCAGCTTAGTGTCCAGGGACTCTGGAAACACCATATATTTT

j_call: TRBJ2-7
v_call: TRBV28
clone_size: -
d_call: -
cdr3_aa: CASSLLLGRSDEQYF
cdr3_nt: TGTGCCAGCAGTTTGCTACTGGGCAGATCAGACGAGCAGTACTTC

j_call: TRBJ1-1
v_call: TRBV11-2
clone_size: few
d_call: -
cdr3_aa: CASSLDNRRWAEAFF
cdr3_nt: TGTGCCAGCAGCTTAGATAACAGGCGGTGGGCTGAAGCTTTCTTT

j_call: TRBJ2-5
v_call: TRBV20-1
clone_size: few
d_call: TRBD1
cdr3_aa: CSATGTVQETQYF
cdr3_nt: TGCAGTGCCACTGGGACAGTCCAAGAGACCCAGTACTTC

j_call: TRBJ1-1
v_call: TRBV7-2
clone_size: many
d_call: -
cdr3_aa: CASSLARGSNTEAFF
cdr3_nt: TGTGCCAGCAGCTTAGCGAGGGGATCTAACACTGAAGCTTTCTTT

j_call: TRBJ1-5
v_call: TRBV12-3/TRBV12-4
clone_size: few
d_call: -
cdr3_aa: CASSLGRGWVISQPQHF
cdr3_nt: TGTGCCAGCAGTTTGGGCAGGGGCTGGGTAATAAGTCAGCCCCAGCATTTT

j_call: TRBJ2-2
v_call: TRBV7-2
clone_size: few
d_call: TRBD1
cdr3_aa: CASSFPDRVDTGELFF
cdr3_nt: TGTGCCAGCAGCTTCCCGGACAGGGTAGACACCGGGGAGCTGTTTTTT

j_call: TRBJ1-1
v_call: TRBV5-6
clone_size: few
d_call: TRBD1
cdr3_aa: CASSDLGTGGPRAEAFF
cdr3_nt: TGTGCCAGCAGCGACCTTGGGACAGGGGGCCCCCGAGCTGAAGCTTTCTTT

j_call: TRBJ2-2
v_call: TRBV5-6
clone_size: -
d_call: -
cdr3_aa: CASSPTDGGFTGELFF
cdr3_nt: TGTGCCAGCAGCCCCACCGACGGCGGTTTCACCGGGGAGCTGTTTTTT

j_call: TRBJ2-1
v_call: TRBV6-8
clone_size: -
d_call: -
cdr3_aa: CASSYRSTYNEQFF
cdr3_nt: TGTGCCAGCAGTTACCGGAGCACCTACAATGAGCAGTTCTTC

j_call: TRBJ1-4
v_call: TRBV6-1
clone_size: few
d_call: -
cdr3_aa: CASSPPGENGKLFF
cdr3_nt: TGTGCCAGCAGTCCACCAGGAGAGAACGGAAAACTGTTTTTT

j_call: TRBJ2-7
v_call: TRBV19
clone_size: few
d_call: -
cdr3_aa: CASSPSVTAYYEQYF
cdr3_nt: TGTGCCAGTAGCCCCTCCGTGACAGCTTACTACGAGCAGTACTTC

j_call: TRBJ2-7
v_call: TRBV30
clone_size: -
d_call: TRBD2
cdr3_aa: CAWRTSGVYYEQYF
cdr3_nt: TGTGCCTGGAGGACTAGCGGGGTTTACTACGAGCAGTACTTC

j_call: TRBJ2-5
v_call: TRBV7-2
clone_size: many
d_call: TRBD2
cdr3_aa: CASSRDWRGLETQYF
cdr3_nt: TGTGCCAGCAGCCGAGACTGGCGGGGGTTGGAGACCCAGTACTTC

j_call: TRBJ1-2
v_call: TRBV12-3/TRBV12-4
clone_size: -
d_call: -
cdr3_aa: CASSLVRAYGYTF
cdr3_nt: TGTGCCAGCAGTTTAGTCCGAGCCTATGGCTACACCTTC

j_call: TRBJ2-1
v_call: TRBV12-3/TRBV12-4
clone_size: few
d_call: -
cdr3_aa: CASSLGGASYNEQFF
cdr3_nt: TGTGCCAGCAGTTTAGGTGGGGCCTCCTACAATGAGCAGTTCTTC

j_call: TRBJ2-7
v_call: TRBV6-2/TRBV6-3
clone_size: -
d_call: -
cdr3_aa: CASSYRLGAVALSYEQYF
cdr3_nt: TGTGCCAGCAGTTACCGCCTTGGGGCCGTGGCCCTCTCCTACGAGCAGTACTTC

j_call: TRBJ2-5
v_call: TRBV5-1
clone_size: few
d_call: TRBD2
cdr3_aa: CASSRTSGGAGETQYF
cdr3_nt: TGCGCCAGCAGCCGGACTAGCGGGGGGGCCGGGGAGACCCAGTACTTC

j_call: TRBJ2-1
v_call: TRBV6-4
clone_size: -
d_call: -
cdr3_aa: CASSDSWESGNEQFF
cdr3_nt: TGTGCCAGCAGTGACTCTTGGGAGTCAGGCAATGAGCAGTTCTTC

j_call: TRBJ1-6
v_call: TRBV7-9
clone_size: few
d_call: -
cdr3_aa: CASTPRGGTHNSPLHF
cdr3_nt: TGTGCCAGCACCCCGAGGGGGGGGACACATAATTCACCCCTCCACTTT